This TCR beta chain was recovered during a study of blood T cell repertoires in COVID-19. About the research overall: The study drew acute and convalescent COVID-19 samples from the United States, Italy and Spain.

CDR1 is GTSNPN, CDR2 SVGIG, per germline (reference sequence). After removal of 0 bases from V and 5 bases from J, the junction contained 0 bases not matched to a gene. The CDR3 has 12 amino acids. Only in-frame clones appear in the TCRdb table, and some are missing; sequencing was by immunoSEQ multiplex PCR. Of tens of thousands of clones in the sample, roughly 80% were seen once. This chain connects TRBV30 to TRBJ2-5, with TRBD1 identical over 7 bases. This clonotype originated in a woman of 80 years or more with active or convalescent COVID-19. Source material: peripheral blood. The CDR3 loop reads CAWSVQGETQYF. DNA of the CDR3: TGTGCCTGGAGTGTACAGGGGGAGACCCAGTACTTC. The entire variable domain, with the rest obtained from reference TRBV30 and TRBJ2-5, is as follows: SQTIHQWPATLVQPVGSPLSLECTVEGTSNPNLYWYRQAAGRGLQLLFYSVGIGQISSEVPQNLSASRPQDRQFILSSKKLLLSDSGFYLCAWSVQGETQYFGPGTRLLVL.